This T cell receptor (beta chain) was sequenced for a study of control samples from healthy donors and cancer patients. The germline gives CDR1 SGHDT, CDR2 YYEEEE. Between the trimmed V and J ends, which lost 0 bases and 1 base, there was a span of 10 bases. The CDR3 runs to 16 residues. Libraries were prepared by immunoSEQ multiplex PCR; TCRdb keeps only in-frame clonotypes and omits some of them. Of about 250,000 clones listed, over 70% are singletons. The TCR comes from a woman in her fifties or sixties with lung cancer. J is TRBJ2-2 and V is TRBV5-6, with D possibly matching TRBD1 (6 bases). The sample comprised PBMCs. DNA of the CDR3: TGTGCCAGCAGCTTGGAAAGGACAGTGAACACCGGGGAGCTGTTTTTT. It translates to CASSLERTVNTGELFF. Supplemented by reference TRBV5-6 and TRBJ2-2, the full variable domain reads DAGVTQSPTHLIKTRGQQVTLRCSPKSGHDTVSWYQQALGQGPQFIFQYYEEEERQRGNFPDRFSGHQFPNYSSELNVNALLLGDSALYLCASSLERTVNTGELFFGEGSRLTVL.